This TCR beta chain was captured in a study of memory CD4+ T cells and cytomegalovirus serostatus. Profiled with immunoSEQ multiplex PCR; TCRdb holds only in-frame clones, not every one. The sample contains some 50,000 clones, roughly 72% of which appear only once. Single viable CD3+CD4+CD8-CD45RO+ cells were sorted as the memory CD4+ T cells. Turning to this clone: Antigen specificity is unknown. A junction boundary mismatches the germline segment, possibly from a read error.

Broader study findings: CD4+ memory repertoires contained 67 of 164 reported CMV TCRbeta sequences. A US-trained random forest predicted CMV serostatus with median AUC 0.91.

CDR1 is SGHVS, CDR2 FQNEAQ, per germline. The CDR3 totals 12 residues. The chain links TRBV7-8 to TRBJ1-3; D is ambiguous. The TCR was taken from an adult in good health and CMV-seronegative. Sequencing was carried out using memory CD4+ T cells from blood. CDR3 sequence: CASSPSGDTIYF. The CDR3 DNA sequence: TGTGCCAGCAGCCCGTCTGGAGACACCATATATTTT.